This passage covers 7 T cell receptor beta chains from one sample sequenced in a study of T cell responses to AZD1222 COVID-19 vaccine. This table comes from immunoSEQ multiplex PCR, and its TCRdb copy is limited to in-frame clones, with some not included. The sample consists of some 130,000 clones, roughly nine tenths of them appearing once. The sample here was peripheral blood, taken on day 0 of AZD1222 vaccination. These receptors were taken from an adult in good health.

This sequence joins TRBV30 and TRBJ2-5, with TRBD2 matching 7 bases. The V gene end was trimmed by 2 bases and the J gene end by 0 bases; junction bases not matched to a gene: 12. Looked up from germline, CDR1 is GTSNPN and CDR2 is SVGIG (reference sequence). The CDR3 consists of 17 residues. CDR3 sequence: CAWSSPNSGKYQETQYF. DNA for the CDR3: TGTGCCTGGAGTTCCCCTAACAGCGGGAAGTACCAAGAGACCCAGTACTTC.

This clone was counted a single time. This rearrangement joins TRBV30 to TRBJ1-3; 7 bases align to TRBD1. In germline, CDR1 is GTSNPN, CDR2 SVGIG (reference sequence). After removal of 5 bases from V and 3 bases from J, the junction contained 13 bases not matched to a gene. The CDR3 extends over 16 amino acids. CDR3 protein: CAWATAGGIGGNTIYF. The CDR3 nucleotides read TGTGCCTGGGCTACGGCAGGGGGTATTGGTGGAAACACCATATATTTT.

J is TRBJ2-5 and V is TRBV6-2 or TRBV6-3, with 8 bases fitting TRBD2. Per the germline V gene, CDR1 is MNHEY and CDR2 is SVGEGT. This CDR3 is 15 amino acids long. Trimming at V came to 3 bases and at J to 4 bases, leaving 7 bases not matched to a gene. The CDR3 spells CASSYGFAGGETQYF. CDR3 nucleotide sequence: TGTGCCAGCAGTTATGGGTTCGCGGGGGGAGAGACCCAGTACTTC.

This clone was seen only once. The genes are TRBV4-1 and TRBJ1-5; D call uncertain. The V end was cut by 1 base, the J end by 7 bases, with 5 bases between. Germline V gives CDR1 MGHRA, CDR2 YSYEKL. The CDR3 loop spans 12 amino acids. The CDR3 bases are TGCGCCAGCAGCCAAGGTGGCCAGCCCCAGCATTTT. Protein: CASSQGGQPQHF.

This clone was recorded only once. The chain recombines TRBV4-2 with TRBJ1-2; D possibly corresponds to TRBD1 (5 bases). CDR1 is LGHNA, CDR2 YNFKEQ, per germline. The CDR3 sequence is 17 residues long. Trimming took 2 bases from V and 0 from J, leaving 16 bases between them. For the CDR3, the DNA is TGTGCCAGCAGCCAAAAGATCCGGGACTTTACTAACTATGGCTACACCTTC. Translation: CASSQKIRDFTNYGYTF.

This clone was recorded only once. As DNA, the CDR3 is TGTGCCAGCAGTCTTGCTAGCAGCGGGGGGATTTCAGATACGCAGTATTTT. Its translation is CASSLASSGGISDTQYF. V usage is TRBV6-2 or TRBV6-3 and J usage is TRBJ2-3; 9 nucleotides line up with TRBD2. V trimming: 5 bases; J trimming: 4 bases; junction bases outside the gene matches: 13. This CDR3 has 17 amino acids. Germline V gives CDR1 MNHEY, CDR2 SVGEGT.

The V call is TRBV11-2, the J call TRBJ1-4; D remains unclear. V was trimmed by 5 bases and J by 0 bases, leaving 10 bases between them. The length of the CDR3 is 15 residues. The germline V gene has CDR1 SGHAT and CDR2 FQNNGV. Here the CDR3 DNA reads TGTGCCAGCAGCCCCCTCGGGACAACTAATGAAAAACTGTTTTTT. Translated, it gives CASSPLGTTNEKLFF.